A single sample gave rise to the 4 T cell receptor beta chains below, sequenced in a study of T cell responses to AZD1222 COVID-19 vaccine. Profiled with immunoSEQ multiplex PCR; TCRdb holds only in-frame clones, not every one. The profile shows 170,000 or so clones, just over 90% of them singletons. Sequenced here: peripheral blood, sampled on day 0 of AZD1222 vaccination. The receptors were gathered from an adult in good health.

CDR3 DNA sequence: TGCGCCAGCCACCAAGCCCCGGGGGGCAATGAGCAGTTCTTC. Its translation: CASHQAPGGNEQFF. The gene calls are TRBV5-1 and TRBJ2-1, with TRBD2 matching over 7 bases. V gave up 7 bases and J gave up 6 bases; unmatched junction bases: 10. The CDR3 extends over 14 amino acids. Germline CDR1 and CDR2: SGHRS and YFSETQ.

CDR3 sequence (DNA): TGTGCCAGCAGTTTAAGAAACCCAGGGACTGAAGCTTTCTTT. It encodes CASSLRNPGTEAFF. The chain joins TRBV27 to TRBJ1-1, with a weak D call TRBD1 (5 bases). Trimming took 2 bases from V and 5 from J, leaving 12 bases between them. The V gene's germline CDR1 is MNHEY and CDR2 SMNVEV (reference sequence). The CDR3 extends over 14 amino acids.

The rearrangement links TRBV28 to TRBJ2-1; tentatively, D is TRBD1 (6 bases). Germline-derived CDR1 and CDR2 are MDHEN and SYDVKM. The CDR3 totals 19 residues. V was clipped by 6 bases and J by 0 bases, with 24 bases between them. The chain's CDR3 is CASSLTGRGPESSYNEQFF. The DNA for the CDR3 is TGTGCCAGCAGCCTCACCGGCAGGGGTCCCGAGAGCTCCTACAATGAGCAGTTCTTC.

The chain recombines TRBV7-2 with TRBJ1-6, with D possibly matching TRBD1 (6 bases). V gave up 1 base and J gave up 0 bases, with 10 bases separating them. Germline loops: CDR1 SGHTA, CDR2 FQGNSA. The CDR3 contains 17 residues. CDR3 nucleotide sequence: TGTGCCAGCAGCTTAGAGGCAGGGGACTCCTATAATTCACCCCTCCACTTT. Its protein product is CASSLEAGDSYNSPLHF.